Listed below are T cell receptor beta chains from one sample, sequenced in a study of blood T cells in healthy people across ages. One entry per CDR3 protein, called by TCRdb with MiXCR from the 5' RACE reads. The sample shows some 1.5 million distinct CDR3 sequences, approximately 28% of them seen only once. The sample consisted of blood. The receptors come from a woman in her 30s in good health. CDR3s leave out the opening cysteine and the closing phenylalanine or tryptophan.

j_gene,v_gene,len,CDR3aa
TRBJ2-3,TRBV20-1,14,SADGLAGGNTDTQY
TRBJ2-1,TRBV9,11,ASSSDGGRGQF
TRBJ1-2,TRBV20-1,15,SARDSGTGGWGYGYT
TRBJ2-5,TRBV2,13,ASTRSGGDQETQY
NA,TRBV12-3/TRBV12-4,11,ASRLRGGETQY
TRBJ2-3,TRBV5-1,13,ASSLAGGKEDTQY
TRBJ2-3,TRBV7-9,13,ASSPDGVRGDTQY
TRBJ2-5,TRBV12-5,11,ASGSGGRETQY
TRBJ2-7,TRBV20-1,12,SANGGLAAYEQY
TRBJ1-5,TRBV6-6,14,ASSPGGQGPNQPQH
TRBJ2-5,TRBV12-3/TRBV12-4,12,ASSLAGPGKTQY
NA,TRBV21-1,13,ASSKGAGREDEQY
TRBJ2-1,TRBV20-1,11,SAGGRARSEQF
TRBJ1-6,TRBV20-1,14,SASGSGRSFNSPLH
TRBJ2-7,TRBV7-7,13,ASSLGTDPSYEQY
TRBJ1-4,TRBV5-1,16,ASSLPGTGGAGNEKLF
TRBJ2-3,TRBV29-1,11,SVLGVGGDTQY
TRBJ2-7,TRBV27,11,ASSRVGSYEQY
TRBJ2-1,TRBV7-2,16,ASSLHLAGGPRGNEQF
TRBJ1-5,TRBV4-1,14,ASSQGSLRVDQPQH
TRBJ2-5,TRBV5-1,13,ASSTGPGPQETQY
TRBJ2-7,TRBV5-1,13,ASSLEQGSYYEQY
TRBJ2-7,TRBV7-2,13,ASSVGLAPTYEQY
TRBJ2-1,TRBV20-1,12,SAQLLAGGVEQF
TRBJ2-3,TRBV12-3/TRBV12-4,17,ASSLRLAGGEPSTDTQY
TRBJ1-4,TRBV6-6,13,ASREDRARGEKLF
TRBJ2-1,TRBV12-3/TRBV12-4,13,ASQPTRSSYNEQF
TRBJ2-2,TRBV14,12,ASSRTTNTGELF